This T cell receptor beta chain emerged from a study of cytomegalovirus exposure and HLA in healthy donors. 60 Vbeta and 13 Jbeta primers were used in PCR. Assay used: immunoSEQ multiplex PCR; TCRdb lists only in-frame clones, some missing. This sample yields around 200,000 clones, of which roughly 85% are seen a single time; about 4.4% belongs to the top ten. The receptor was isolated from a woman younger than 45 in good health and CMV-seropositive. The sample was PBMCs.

In DNA form, the CDR3 reads TGTGCCAGCAGCGTCAGGGGCCTCTCTGGAAACACCATATATTTT. This translates into CASSVRGLSGNTIYF. The rearrangement links TRBV9 to TRBJ1-3, with D perhaps matching TRBD1 (6 bases). The ends were cut back, 2 bases at V and 0 bases at J, with 9 bases in the middle. Looked up from germline, CDR1 is SGDLS and CDR2 is YYNGEE. This CDR3 has 15 amino acids.